The 23 T cell receptor beta chains given below trace back to one sample, sequenced in a study of control samples from healthy donors and cancer patients. The protocol was immunoSEQ multiplex PCR, while the TCRdb copy is restricted to in-frame clones and leaves out a portion. Counted here are 89,000 or so clones, 70% to 90% occurring once; the ten biggest clones make up about 18%. The source material was blood. These receptors all come from a man in his fifties or sixties in good health.

This rearrangement joins TRBV2 to TRBJ1-1; D is possibly TRBD1 (6 bases). This CDR3 is built from 13 residues. Trimming stripped 9 bases from V and 2 bases from J, with 13 bases between. CDR1 is SNHLY and CDR2 is FYNNEI in the germline V gene. CDR3 region: CARYNRANTEAFF. As DNA, the CDR3 is TGTGCCAGATATAACAGGGCTAACACTGAAGCTTTCTTT.

The chain joins TRBV27 to TRBJ2-7; 10 nucleotides align to TRBD2. The germline CDR1 and CDR2 sequences are MNHEY and SMNVEV (reference sequence). This CDR3 spans 17 amino acids. The ends lost 8 bases at V and 2 bases at J; junction bases unmatched: 15. The CDR3 coding sequence is TGTGCCAGCCACCCCTACCCCGGACTAGCGGCTACCTACGAGCAGTACTTC. It translates to CASHPYPGLAATYEQYF.

The chain carries TRBV11-2 and TRBJ2-7, with a possible D match to TRBD2 (7 bases). From germline, CDR1 is SGHAT and CDR2 FQNNGV. This CDR3 has 14 residues. Trimming removed 5 bases at V and 2 bases at J, with 13 bases between. CDR3 nucleotide sequence: TGTGCCAGCAGCCTGCGGGGGCCCACCTACGAGCAGTACTTC. Amino acid sequence: CASSLRGPTYEQYF.

This clone turned up a few times. The chain combines TRBV9 with TRBJ2-7, with TRBD1 as a possible D gene (6 bases). CDR3 length: 13 amino acids. The V end lost 1 base, the J end lost 4 bases, and 9 bases lay between the germline ends. Germline assignment: CDR1 SGDLS and CDR2 YYNGEE. CDR3 in DNA: TGTGCCAGCAGCGTACAACAGGGTTACGAGCAGTACGTC. Its translation: CASSVQQGYEQYV.

The chain is built from TRBV14 and TRBJ1-1, with D hard to call. V gave up 3 bases and J gave up 1 base, with 18 bases separating them. Germline V gene lookup returns CDR1 SGHDN and CDR2 FVKESK. The CDR3 sequence is 17 residues long. The CDR3, as DNA: TGTGCCAGCAGCCAGCTACTTCTCCGACCTACGAACACTGAAGCTTTCTTT. Amino acid sequence: CASSQLLLRPTNTEAFF.

A word on this clone: The sample has other DNA sequences that encode this CDR3 too. The V call is TRBV7-2, the J call TRBJ1-2; D remains unclear. V lost 0 bases to trimming and J lost 2 bases, with 4 bases between them. In germline, CDR1 is SGHTA, CDR2 FQGNSA. The length of the CDR3 is 13 residues. CDR3 bases: TGTGCCAGCAGCTTAGCTGTGAACTATGGCTACACCTTC. It is translated as CASSLAVNYGYTF.

This sequence joins TRBV7-6 and TRBJ1-6, with TRBD1 identical over 10 bases. The CDR3 loop spans 15 amino acids. Germline assignment: CDR1 SGHVS and CDR2 FNYEAQ. V was clipped by 0 bases and J by 7 bases; unmatched bases: 0. CDR3 region: CASSLAGQGNSPLHF. The CDR3 bases are TGTGCCAGCAGCTTAGCGGGACAGGGGAATTCACCCCTCCACTTT.

The chain uses TRBV4-2 and TRBJ1-6; D uncertain. V was clipped by 0 bases and J by 3 bases, with 12 bases between them. The length of the CDR3 is 17 residues. Looked up from germline, CDR1 is LGHNA and CDR2 is YNFKEQ. The CDR3 DNA follows: TGTGCCAGCAGCCAAGAGACCGGCGGAGGCTATAATTCACCCCTCCACTTT. Protein: CASSQETGGGYNSPLHF.

The chain is built from TRBV6-6 and TRBJ1-6; 7 positions match TRBD1. There are 16 residues in the CDR3. Germline V gene lookup returns CDR1 MNHNY and CDR2 SVGAGI (reference sequence). V shed 6 bases, J shed 7 bases, and the junction held 12 bases outside the gene matches. CDR3 protein: CASSPGQNAKNSPLHF. The CDR3 nucleotides read TGTGCCAGCAGCCCGGGACAGAACGCTAAAAATTCACCCCTCCACTTT.

This clone was seen more than once but under ten times. The genes are TRBV18 and TRBJ2-3; D not certain. V dropped 6 bases and J dropped 2 bases, with 3 bases sitting between them. Germline V gene sequence: CDR1 KGHSH, CDR2 LQKENI. CDR3 size: 11 residues. The CDR3 DNA follows: TGTGCCAGCTCGAACACAGATACGCAGTATTTT. It encodes CASSNTDTQYF. The complete variable domain, with remaining parts taken from reference TRBV18 and TRBJ2-3, reads NAGVMQNPRHLVRRRGQEARLRCSPMKGHSHVYWYRQLPEEGLKFMVYLQKENIIDESGMPKERFSAEFPKEGPSILRIQQVVRGDSAAYFCASSNTDTQYFGPGTRLTVL.

The V and J genes are TRBV27 and TRBJ1-2; 8 nucleotides line up with TRBD1. V shed 4 bases, J shed 9 bases, and the junction held 7 bases outside the gene matches. There are 13 residues in the CDR3. CDR1 and CDR2 from the germline V gene are MNHEY and SMNVEV (reference sequence). The CDR3, as DNA: TGTGCCAGCAGTTCGCGACAGGGGCTAAGCTACACCTTC. It encodes CASSSRQGLSYTF.

The rearrangement uses TRBV5-1 and TRBJ1-2; D gene ambiguous. V lost 1 base, J lost 10 bases, and 14 bases lay in between. Germline lookup yields CDR1 SGHRS and CDR2 YFSETQ. The CDR3 has 13 amino acids. The DNA of the CDR3 is TGCGCCAGCAGCTTGACCCCCCCCGGGGACTACACCTTC. It yields the protein CASSLTPPGDYTF.

The rearrangement joins TRBV5-4 to TRBJ2-1; 8 nucleotides line up with TRBD1. The CDR3 length is 14 residues. V shed 4 bases and J 6 bases; nucleotides not matched to a gene: 6. The germline CDR1 and CDR2 sequences are SGHNT and YYREEE (reference sequence). The CDR3 sequence is CASSPGQGRNEQFF. The CDR3 nucleotides read TGTGCCAGCAGCCCAGGACAGGGACGCAATGAGCAGTTCTTC.

This rearrangement joins TRBV29-1 to TRBJ2-7; D is tentatively TRBD1 or TRBD2 (5 bases each). V shed 4 bases and J shed 12 bases, with 22 bases lying between them. Germline V gene lookup returns CDR1 SQVTM and CDR2 ANQGSEA. This CDR3 spans 13 amino acids. The DNA for the CDR3 is TGCAGCGTTGCACCGACAGCGACGGGAATGAGGTACTTC. As protein: CSVAPTATGMRYF.

The chain couples TRBV15 to TRBJ1-1, with TRBD1 as a possible D gene (5 bases). Germline CDR1 is LNHNV and CDR2 is YYDKDF (reference sequence). V was trimmed by 1 base and J by 7 bases, leaving 10 bases between them. This CDR3 is 13 amino acids long. The chain's CDR3 is CATSRGRDGEAFF. For the CDR3, the DNA is TGTGCCACCAGCAGAGGCCGGGACGGTGAAGCTTTCTTT.

The chain couples TRBV12-1 to TRBJ1-1. TRBV12-1 is described as a pseudogene. The CDR3 has 13 amino acids. DNA of the CDR3: TGTGCCAGGGGAAAAATGTCGAGGACTGAAGCTTTCTTT. Its translation: CARGKMSRTEAFF.

This sequence joins TRBV19 and TRBJ1-1, with D unresolved. The V end lost 0 bases, the J end lost 4 bases, and 12 bases lay between the germline ends. This CDR3 is built from 15 residues. Germline CDR1 reads LNHDA; CDR2 reads SQIVND (reference sequence). The CDR3 DNA reads as TGTGCCAGTAGTATAGAGGCAGCTTCAGCCACTGAAGCTTTCTTT. Translating it yields CASSIEAASATEAFF.

This chain links TRBV12-5 with TRBJ2-5, with D perhaps assigned TRBD1 or TRBD2 (5 bases each). The CDR3 contains 12 residues. From germline, CDR1 is LGHNT and CDR2 FRNRAP. Trimming shortened V by 5 bases and J by 5 bases, and 9 bases separated the two germline ends. CDR3 DNA: TGTGCTAGTGGTCCAGGGACCGAGACCCAGTACTTC. Translating gives CASGPGTETQYF.

In the case of this clone: This sample also contains other DNA sequences that code for the same CDR3. The chain carries TRBV25-1 and TRBJ2-1; TRBD1 matches at 11 bases. V shed 6 bases and J 9 bases; nucleotides not matched to a gene: 7. This CDR3 is 14 amino acids long. Germline V lookup: CDR1 MGHDK, CDR2 SYGVNS. DNA for the CDR3: TGTGCCAGCAGGCCCGGGACAGGGGGAACTGAGCAGTTCTTC. Translating gives CASRPGTGGTEQFF.

The rearrangement uses TRBV5-1 and TRBJ2-5; no firm D call. Germline V CDR1 and CDR2: SGHRS, YFSETQ. Trimming took 0 bases from V and 4 from J, leaving 7 bases between them. This CDR3 is 13 amino acids long. This chain's CDR3 is CASSLEPGETQYF. The CDR3 nucleotides are TGCGCCAGCAGCTTGGAGCCAGGAGAGACCCAGTACTTC.

The chain combines TRBV23-1 with TRBJ1-5; no firm D call. TRBV23-1 is labeled an ORF, and its function is uncertain. The CDR3 spans 13 residues. V was pared by 0 bases and J by 11 bases, with 11 bases between. The CDR3 reads CASSQSRAGAQHF. The CDR3 nucleotides read TGCGCCAGCAGTCAATCCCGGGCTGGAGCCCAGCATTTT.

Only one count was recorded for this clone. The chain uses TRBV3-1 (or the pseudogene TRBV3-2) and TRBJ2-1; no reliable D call. There are 13 residues in the CDR3. Trimming removed 0 bases at V and 7 bases at J, with 7 bases between. The germline gives CDR1 LGHDT, CDR2 YNNKEL (reference sequence). The DNA of the CDR3 is TGTGCCAGCAGCCAAGATATGGGGAATGAGCAGTTCTTC. It encodes CASSQDMGNEQFF.

The chain couples TRBV3-1 (or the pseudogene TRBV3-2) to TRBJ1-1; 7 bases align to TRBD1. The CDR3 extends over 14 amino acids. With 1 base clipped from V and 3 bases from J, the junction kept 2 bases outside the gene matches. From germline, CDR1 is LGHDT and CDR2 YNNKEL (reference sequence). DNA for the CDR3: TGTGCCAGCAGCCAAGTCGGACAGGACACTGAAGCTTTCTTT. This encodes CASSQVGQDTEAFF.